This TCR beta chain was recovered during a study of blood T cell repertoires in COVID-19. Study-wide background: From T cells, B-cell-depleted T cells, or PBMCs came the material, which was cDNA or gDNA.

Authors' processing steps: From reference gene primer amplification, estimates of nucleated cell counts were derived. Produced via immunoSEQ multiplex PCR; TCRdb's table is partial and in-frame only. V and J calls and clone size come straight from that table; D and trimming were deduced from the DNA. The sample lists 200,000 to 250,000 clones, about 88% seen once, with roughly a tenth in the top ten. The CDR3 has 14 residues. V lost 2 bases to trimming and J lost 3 bases, with 10 bases between them. Germline assignment: CDR1 MNHEY and CDR2 SMNVEV (reference sequence). Sequencing was done on a sample of peripheral blood. This clonotype was obtained from a woman aged 45 to 65 with COVID-19, enrolled during active disease. The rearrangement links TRBV27 to TRBJ1-2; the D gene is possibly TRBD1 (6 bases). DNA of the CDR3: TGTGCCAGCAGTTTAGGGCAGGGGTACTATGGCTACACCTTC. Protein product: CASSLGQGYYGYTF.